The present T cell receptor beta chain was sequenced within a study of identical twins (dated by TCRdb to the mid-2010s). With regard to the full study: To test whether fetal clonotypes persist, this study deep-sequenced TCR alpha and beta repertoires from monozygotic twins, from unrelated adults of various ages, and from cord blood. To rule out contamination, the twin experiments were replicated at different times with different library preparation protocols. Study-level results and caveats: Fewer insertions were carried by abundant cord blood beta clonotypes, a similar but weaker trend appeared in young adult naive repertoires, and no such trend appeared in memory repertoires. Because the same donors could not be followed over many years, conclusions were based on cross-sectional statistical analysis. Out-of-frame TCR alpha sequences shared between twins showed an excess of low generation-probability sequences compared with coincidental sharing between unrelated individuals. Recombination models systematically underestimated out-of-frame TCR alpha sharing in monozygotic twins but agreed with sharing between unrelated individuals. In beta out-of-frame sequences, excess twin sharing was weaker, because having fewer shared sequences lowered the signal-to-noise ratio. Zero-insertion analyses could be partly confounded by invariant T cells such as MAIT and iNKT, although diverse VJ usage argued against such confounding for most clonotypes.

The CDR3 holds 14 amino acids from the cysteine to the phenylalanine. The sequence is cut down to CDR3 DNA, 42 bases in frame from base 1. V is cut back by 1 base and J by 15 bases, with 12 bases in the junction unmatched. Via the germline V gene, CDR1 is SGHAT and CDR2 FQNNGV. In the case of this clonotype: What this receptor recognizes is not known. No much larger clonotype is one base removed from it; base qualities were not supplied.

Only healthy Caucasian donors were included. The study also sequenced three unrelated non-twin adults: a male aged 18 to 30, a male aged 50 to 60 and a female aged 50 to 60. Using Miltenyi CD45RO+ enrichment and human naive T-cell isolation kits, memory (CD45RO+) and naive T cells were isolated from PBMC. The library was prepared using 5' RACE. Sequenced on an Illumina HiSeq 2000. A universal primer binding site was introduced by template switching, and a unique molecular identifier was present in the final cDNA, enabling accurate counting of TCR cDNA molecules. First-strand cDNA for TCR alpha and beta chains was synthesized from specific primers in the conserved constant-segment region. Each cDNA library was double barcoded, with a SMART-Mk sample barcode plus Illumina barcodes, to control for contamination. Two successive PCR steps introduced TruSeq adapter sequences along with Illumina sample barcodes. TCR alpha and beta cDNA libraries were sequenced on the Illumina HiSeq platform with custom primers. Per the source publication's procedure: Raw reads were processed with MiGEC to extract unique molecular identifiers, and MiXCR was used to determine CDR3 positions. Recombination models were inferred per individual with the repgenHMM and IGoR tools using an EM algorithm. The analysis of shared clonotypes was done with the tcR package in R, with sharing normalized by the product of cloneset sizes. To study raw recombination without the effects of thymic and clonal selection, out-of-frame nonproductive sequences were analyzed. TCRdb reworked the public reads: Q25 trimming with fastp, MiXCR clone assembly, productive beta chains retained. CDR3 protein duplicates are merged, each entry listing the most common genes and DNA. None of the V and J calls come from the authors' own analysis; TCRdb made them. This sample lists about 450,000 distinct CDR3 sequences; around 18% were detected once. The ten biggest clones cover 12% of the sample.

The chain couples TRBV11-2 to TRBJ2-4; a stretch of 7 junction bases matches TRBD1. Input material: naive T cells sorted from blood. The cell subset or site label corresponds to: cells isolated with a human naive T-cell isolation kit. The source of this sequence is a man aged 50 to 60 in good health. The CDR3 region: CASSLGAAGGFGYF. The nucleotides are TGTGCCAGCAGCTTAGGGGCGGCAGGGGGATTCGGGTACTTC. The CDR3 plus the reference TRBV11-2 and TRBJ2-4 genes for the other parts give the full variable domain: EAGVAQSPRYKIIEKRQSVAFWCNPISGHATLYWYQQILGQGPKLLIQFQNNGVVDDSQLPKDRFSAERLKGVDSTLKIQPAKLEDSAVYLCASSLGAAGGFGYFGAGTRLSVL.